The source of this T cell receptor beta chain is a study of T cells in localized non-small cell lung cancer. Measured with immunoSEQ multiplex PCR; TCRdb has only the in-frame clones, and not every one. The table has some 71,000 clones, just under 85% seen once. J gave up 6 bases and V 9 bases, and 9 bases lay outside the gene matches. This CDR3 has 13 residues. In germline, CDR1 is SNHLY, CDR2 FYNNEI. Concerning this clone: The antigen is unknown.

Study-level results: Maximal T cell clonality occurred in uninvolved adjacent lung, with tumor ranking below it. It remains possible that heterogeneity exists, since only one tumor region was sequenced. Within adjacent lung there appeared a median approximately 60 of the top 100 tumor clones.

The chain employs TRBV2 and TRBJ1-2, with 8 positions matching TRBD1. The specimen comprised peripheral blood, sampled before any cancer treatment. This clonotype originated in a female donor aged 60 or older with stage I lung adenocarcinoma. CDR3 region: CAREGQGVNGYTF. The CDR3 DNA sequence: TGTGCCAGAGAAGGACAGGGAGTTAATGGCTACACCTTC.